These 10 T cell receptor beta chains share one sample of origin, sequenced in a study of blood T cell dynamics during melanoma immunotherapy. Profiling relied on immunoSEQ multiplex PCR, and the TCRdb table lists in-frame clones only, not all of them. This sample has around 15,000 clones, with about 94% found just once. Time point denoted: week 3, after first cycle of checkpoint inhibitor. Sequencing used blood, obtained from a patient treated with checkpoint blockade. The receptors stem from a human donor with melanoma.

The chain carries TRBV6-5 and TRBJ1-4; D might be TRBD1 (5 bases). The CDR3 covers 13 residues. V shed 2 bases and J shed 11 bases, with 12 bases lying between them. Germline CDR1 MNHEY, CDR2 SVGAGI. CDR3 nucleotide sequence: TGTGCCAGCAGTTACCCCCCGGGGGACAAACTGTTTTTT. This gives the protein CASSYPPGDKLFF.

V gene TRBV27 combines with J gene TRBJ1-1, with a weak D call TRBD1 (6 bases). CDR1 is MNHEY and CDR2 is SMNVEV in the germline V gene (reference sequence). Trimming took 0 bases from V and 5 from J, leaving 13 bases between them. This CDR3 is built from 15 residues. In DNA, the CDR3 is TGTGCCAGCAGTTTATCGGACAGAGGAAGGACTGAAGCTTTCTTT. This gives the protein CASSLSDRGRTEAFF.

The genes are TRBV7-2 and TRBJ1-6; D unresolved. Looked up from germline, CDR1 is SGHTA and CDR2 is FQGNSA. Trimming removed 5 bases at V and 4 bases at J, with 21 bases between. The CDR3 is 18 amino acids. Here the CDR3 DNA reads TGTGCCAGCAGCCGACTCCGGCCACAGAGGGATTATAATTCACCCCTCCACTTT. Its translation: CASSRLRPQRDYNSPLHF.

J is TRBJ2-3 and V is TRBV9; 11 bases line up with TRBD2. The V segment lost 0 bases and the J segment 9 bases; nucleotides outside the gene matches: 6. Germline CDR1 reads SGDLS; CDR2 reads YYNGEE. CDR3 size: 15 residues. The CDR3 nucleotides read TGTGCCAGCAGCGTAGTAGATAGCGGGGGGGCCACGCAGTATTTT. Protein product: CASSVVDSGGATQYF.

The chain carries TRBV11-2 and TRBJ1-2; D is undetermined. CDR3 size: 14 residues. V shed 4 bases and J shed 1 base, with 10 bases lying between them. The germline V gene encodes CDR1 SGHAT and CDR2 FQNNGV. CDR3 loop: CASSSLGRNYGYTF. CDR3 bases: TGTGCCAGCAGCTCCTTAGGGCGTAACTATGGCTACACCTTC.

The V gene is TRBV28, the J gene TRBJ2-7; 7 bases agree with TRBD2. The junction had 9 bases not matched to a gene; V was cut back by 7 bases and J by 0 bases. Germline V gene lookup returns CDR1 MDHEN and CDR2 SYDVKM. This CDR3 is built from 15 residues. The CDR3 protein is CASTSGLTSSYEQYF. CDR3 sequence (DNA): TGTGCCAGCACCTCGGGACTAACGAGCTCCTACGAGCAGTACTTC.

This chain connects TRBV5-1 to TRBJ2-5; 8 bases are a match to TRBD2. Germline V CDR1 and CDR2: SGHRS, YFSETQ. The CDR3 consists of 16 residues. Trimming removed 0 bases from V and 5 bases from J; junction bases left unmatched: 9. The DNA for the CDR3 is TGCGCCAGCAGCTTGGGTACCGGGGGGGCTTTTGAGACCCAGTACTTC. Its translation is CASSLGTGGAFETQYF.

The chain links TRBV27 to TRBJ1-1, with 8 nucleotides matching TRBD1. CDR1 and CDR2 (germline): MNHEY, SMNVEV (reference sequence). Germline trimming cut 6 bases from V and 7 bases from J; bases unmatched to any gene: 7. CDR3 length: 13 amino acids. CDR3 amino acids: CASRPQGADEAFF. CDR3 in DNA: TGTGCCAGCAGGCCCCAGGGGGCCGATGAAGCTTTCTTT.

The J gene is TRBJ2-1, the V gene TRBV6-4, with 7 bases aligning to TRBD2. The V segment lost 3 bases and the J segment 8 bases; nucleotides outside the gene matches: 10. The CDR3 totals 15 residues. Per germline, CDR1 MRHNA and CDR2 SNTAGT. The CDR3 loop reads CASSEYDGGFDEQFF. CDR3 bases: TGTGCCAGCAGTGAATACGACGGGGGGTTCGATGAGCAGTTCTTC.

CDR3 nucleotides: TGCGCCAGCAGCTTGGTACAGGGAACTGGGGCCAACGTCCTGACTTTC. Translating it yields CASSLVQGTGANVLTF. The V call is TRBV5-1, the J call TRBJ2-6; perhaps TRBD1 as D (6 bases). The CDR3 is 16 residues long. Per germline, CDR1 SGHRS and CDR2 YFSETQ. Trimming pared 0 bases from V and 2 bases from J, leaving 9 bases between. The complete variable domain, with remaining parts taken from reference TRBV5-1 and TRBJ2-6, reads KAGVTQTPRYLIKTRGQQVTLSCSPISGHRSVSWYQQTPGQGLQFLFEYFSETQRNKGNFPGRFSGRQFSNSRSEMNVSTLELGDSALYLCASSLVQGTGANVLTFGAGSRLTVL.